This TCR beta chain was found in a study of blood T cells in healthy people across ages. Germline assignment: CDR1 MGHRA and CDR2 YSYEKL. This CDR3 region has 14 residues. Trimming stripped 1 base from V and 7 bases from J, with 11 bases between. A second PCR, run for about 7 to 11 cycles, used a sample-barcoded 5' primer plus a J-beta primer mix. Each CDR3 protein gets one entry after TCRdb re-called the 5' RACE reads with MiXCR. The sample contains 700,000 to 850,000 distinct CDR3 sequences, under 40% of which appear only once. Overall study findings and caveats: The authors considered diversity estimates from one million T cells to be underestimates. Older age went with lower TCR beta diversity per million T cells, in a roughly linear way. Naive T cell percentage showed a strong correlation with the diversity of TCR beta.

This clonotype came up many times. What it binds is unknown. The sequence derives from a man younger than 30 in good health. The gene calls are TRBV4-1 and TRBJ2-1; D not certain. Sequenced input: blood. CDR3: CASSQGVRPNEQFF. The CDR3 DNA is TGCGCCAGCAGCCAAGGGGTCAGACCGAATGAGCAGTTCTTC.